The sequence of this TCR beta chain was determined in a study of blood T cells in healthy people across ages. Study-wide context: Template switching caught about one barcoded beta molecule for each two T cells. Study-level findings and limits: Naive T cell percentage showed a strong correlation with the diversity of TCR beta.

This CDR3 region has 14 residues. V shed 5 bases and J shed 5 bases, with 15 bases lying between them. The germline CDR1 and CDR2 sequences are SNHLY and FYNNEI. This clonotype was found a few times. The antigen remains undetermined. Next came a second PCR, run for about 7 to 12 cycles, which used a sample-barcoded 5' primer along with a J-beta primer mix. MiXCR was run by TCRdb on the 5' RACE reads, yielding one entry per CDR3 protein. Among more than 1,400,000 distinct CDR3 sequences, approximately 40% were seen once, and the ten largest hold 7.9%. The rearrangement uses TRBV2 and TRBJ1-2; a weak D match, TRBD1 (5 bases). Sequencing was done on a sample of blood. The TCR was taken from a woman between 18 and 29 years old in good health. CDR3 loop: CASSRYGKGYGYTF. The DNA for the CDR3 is TGTGCCAGCAGTCGGTATGGGAAGGGGTATGGCTACACCTTC.